Listed below are T cell receptor beta chains from one sample, sequenced in a study of T cells after yellow fever vaccination. TCRdb re-called the 5' RACE reads through MiXCR, storing one row per CDR3 protein. The sample has some 600,000 distinct CDR3 sequences; roughly a sixth are singletons. The input for sequencing was PBMCs, taken 5 days after the first yellow fever vaccination. The receptor source for this set is a young man who received the YFV17D yellow fever vaccine. The CDR3 runs from the conserved cysteine through the conserved F or W. Each record gives: V gene, J gene, D gene, clone size, CDR3 protein, CDR3 DNA. The D gene is left open where the match is weak. The size of a clone is reported for some rows only, either as once, few or many, or as a class for expanded clones.

TRBV5-1,TRBJ2-5,-,-,CASSFQGMYRTETQYF,TGCGCCAGCAGCTTCCAGGGGATGTACCGAACGGAGACCCAGTACTTC
TRBV4-1,TRBJ1-4,-,-,CASSQANRLNEKLFF,TGCGCCAGCAGCCAAGCGAATAGACTTAATGAAAAACTGTTTTTT
TRBV29-1,TRBJ1-3,-,-,CSVDKGGTGNTIYF,TGCAGCGTTGATAAGGGCGGAACTGGAAACACCATATATTTT
TRBV7-6,TRBJ2-2,-,few,CASSSGYSNTGELFF,TGTGCCAGCAGCTCTGGCTATTCGAACACCGGGGAGCTGTTTTTT
TRBV7-9,TRBJ2-5,TRBD1,few,CASSRDRGRQETQYF,TGTGCCAGCAGTAGGGACAGGGGGAGACAAGAGACCCAGTACTTC
TRBV12-3/TRBV12-4,TRBJ1-1,TRBD1,once,CASSPGQGGDTEAFF,TGTGCCAGCAGTCCGGGACAGGGAGGCGACACTGAAGCTTTCTTT
TRBV27,TRBJ1-1,TRBD1,few,CASSWTGGSEAFF,TGTGCCAGCAGTTGGACAGGGGGATCTGAAGCTTTCTTT
TRBV20-1,TRBJ1-5,-,-,CSAREQAGSNQPQHF,TGCAGTGCTAGAGAACAGGCGGGCAGCAATCAGCCCCAGCATTTT
TRBV5-1,TRBJ1-1,-,many,CASSLEGNTEAFF,TGTGCCAGCAGCTTGGAAGGGAACACTGAAGCTTTCTTT
TRBV5-1,TRBJ2-5,TRBD2,few,CASSRTSGGETQYF,TGCGCCAGCTCGCGGACTAGCGGGGGAGAGACCCAGTACTTC
TRBV12-3/TRBV12-4,TRBJ1-1,TRBD1,few,CASSSSGTVYTEAFF,TGTGCCAGCAGTTCGTCCGGGACAGTCTACACTGAAGCTTTCTTT
TRBV3-1,TRBJ2-3,-,few,CASSLTLGKGRSTDTQYF,TGTGCCAGCAGCCTAACCTTAGGAAAGGGTCGGAGCACAGATACGCAGTATTTT
TRBV25-1,TRBJ2-2,-,-,CASRQPNTGELFF,TGTGCCAGCAGACAGCCTAACACCGGGGAGCTGTTTTTT
TRBV9,TRBJ2-1,-,-,CASSSGLPDEQFF,TGTGCCAGCAGCTCAGGACTACCGGATGAGCAGTTCTTC
TRBV19,TRBJ2-7,TRBD1,-,CASSIARGSYEQYF,TGTGCCAGTAGTATAGCCAGGGGGTCCTACGAGCAGTACTTC
TRBV15,TRBJ2-7,TRBD1,-,CATSREAQGLYEQYF,TGTGCCACCAGCAGAGAGGCACAGGGGTTGTACGAGCAGTACTTC
TRBV7-3,TRBJ2-3,-,few,CASSLTGSPGSSQYF,TGTGCCAGCAGCTTAACCGGCAGCCCTGGTTCATCGCAGTATTTT
TRBV2,TRBJ1-6,TRBD1,-,CASSNTGTGGSLPLHF,TGTGCCAGCAGTAACACCGGGACAGGGGGCTCATTGCCCCTCCACTTT